Below are 23 T cell receptor beta chains sequenced from a single sample in a study of Ad26.COV2.S vaccination and SARS-CoV-2 variants. Documented treatment: around 19 received Ad26.COV2.S at low or high dose, single or two shots; about 5 received placebo; per-sample allocation not given. On day 63 after the first injection, vaccine and placebo recipients gave samples. Data came from immunoSEQ multiplex PCR; TCRdb stores just in-frame clones and leaves some out. The sample includes approximately 340,000 clones, roughly 81% of them seen just once. The source material was peripheral blood, sampled in a trial of Ad26.COV2.S vaccine versus placebo. The receptor set was obtained from a person between 18 and 65 years old who received the Ad26.COV2.S COVID-19 vaccine or a placebo.

The J gene is TRBJ1-6, the V gene TRBV10-3, with unresolved D. Germline CDR1 reads ENHRY; CDR2 reads SYGVKD. The V end was cut by 0 bases, the J end by 7 bases, with 10 bases between. CDR3 size: 15 residues. The CDR3 sequence: CAISESQPGNSPLHF. The CDR3 nucleotides are TGTGCCATCAGTGAGTCCCAACCGGGAAATTCACCCCTCCACTTT.

J is TRBJ2-1 and V is TRBV20-1; the D gene is possibly TRBD2 (6 bases). The germline V and J ends were trimmed by 3 bases and 10 bases, with 10 bases remaining between them. The CDR3 sequence is 11 residues long. CDR1 and CDR2 (germline): DFQATT, SNEGSKA (reference sequence). CDR3 protein: CSASLSGEQFF. The CDR3 bases are TGCAGTGCTAGTCTGAGCGGGGAGCAGTTCTTC.

This chain connects TRBV7-9 to TRBJ1-1; 9 bases are shared with TRBD1. V dropped 4 bases and J dropped 4; count of bases not matched to a gene: 10. This CDR3 spans 16 amino acids. Per the germline V gene, CDR1 is SEHNR and CDR2 is FQNEAQ (reference sequence). In DNA, the CDR3 is TGTGCCAGCAGCTATGGGACAGGGCCTTTCCCCACTGAAGCTTTCTTT. This encodes CASSYGTGPFPTEAFF.

V gene TRBV5-8 combines with J gene TRBJ2-7; the D gene is possibly TRBD1 (6 bases). Between the trimmed V and J ends, which lost 6 bases and 2 bases, there was a span of 18 bases. Germline lookup yields CDR1 SGHTS and CDR2 YDEGEE. CDR3 length: 15 amino acids. For the CDR3, the DNA is TGTGCCAGCACCATCCTTCCGGGACACCCCTACGAGCAGTACTTC. Residues: CASTILPGHPYEQYF.

The chain has TRBV5-6 and TRBJ2-6; D gene unclear. Germline V gene sequence: CDR1 SGHDT, CDR2 YYEEEE. V was trimmed by 1 base and J by 0 bases, leaving 2 bases between them. This CDR3 is built from 14 residues. The CDR3 sequence: CASSLPSGANVLTF. DNA of the CDR3: TGTGCCAGCAGCTTGCCCTCTGGGGCCAACGTCCTGACTTTC.

This chain connects TRBV6-1 to TRBJ1-4; 10 positions agree with TRBD1. Germline values: CDR1 MNHNS, CDR2 SASEGT. The J segment lost 5 bases and the V segment lost 3 bases, leaving 9 bases of the junction unmatched. The CDR3 extends over 17 amino acids. DNA of the CDR3: TGTGCCAGCAGTGATTCTGGGCCGGGACAGGGGAATGAAAAACTGTTTTTT. Protein: CASSDSGPGQGNEKLFF.

This clone was found once. The V and J genes are TRBV5-1 and TRBJ1-3; D perhaps matches TRBD1 (5 bases). V shed 4 bases and J shed 0 bases, with 11 bases lying between them. The CDR3 has 15 amino acids. Per germline, CDR1 SGHRS and CDR2 YFSETQ. CDR3 nucleotides: TGCGCCAGCAGCGCGTGGGGGGACTCTGGAAACACCATATATTTT. Its translation is CASSAWGDSGNTIYF.

On this clone: The identical CDR3 is also encoded by other nucleotide sequences in the sample. This chain uses TRBV3-1 (or the pseudogene TRBV3-2) with TRBJ1-3; D is ambiguous. V gave up 2 bases and J gave up 1 base, with 3 bases separating them. Germline V lookup: CDR1 LGHDT, CDR2 YNNKEL (reference sequence). The CDR3 length is 13 residues. The CDR3: CASSQSSGNTIYF. CDR3 bases: TGTGCCAGCAGCCAAAGTTCTGGAAACACCATATATTTT.

The chain carries TRBV6-5 and TRBJ2-7; the D gene could be TRBD1 or TRBD2 (6 bases each). This CDR3 has 13 amino acids. V was shortened by 8 bases and J by 0 bases, with 11 bases between the two germline ends. Germline CDR1 is MNHEY and CDR2 is SVGAGI. The CDR3 here is CASEGGLSYEQYF. The CDR3 DNA reads as TGTGCCAGCGAGGGGGGCCTCTCCTACGAGCAGTACTTC.

This chain links TRBV14 with TRBJ2-3; 8 nucleotides align to TRBD2. The germline gives CDR1 SGHDN, CDR2 FVKESK. The CDR3 sequence is 16 residues long. Trimming at V came to 2 bases and at J to 2 bases, leaving 6 bases not matched to a gene. The CDR3 DNA follows: TGTGCCAGCAGCCAACACCGGGAGGGCCACACAGATACGCAGTATTTT. Translating gives CASSQHREGHTDTQYF.

J is TRBJ2-7 and V is TRBV6-4; no clear D. V was cut by 3 bases and J by 3 bases, with 9 bases left in between. The length of the CDR3 is 13 residues. CDR1 and CDR2 (germline): MRHNA, SNTAGT. The CDR3, as DNA: TGTGCCAGCAGTGAGTTTTTGGGCTACGAGCAGTACTTC. This sequence encodes CASSEFLGYEQYF.

As for this clone: Other DNA sequences from this sample encode an identical CDR3 as well. This chain joins TRBV12-3 or TRBV12-4 and TRBJ1-5; D ambiguous. The CDR3 totals 12 residues. Trimming cost V 3 bases and J 2 bases, with 2 bases left between them. The CDR3, as DNA: TGTGCCAGCAGTTTTGGCAATCAGCCCCAGCATTTT. It is translated as CASSFGNQPQHF.

The rearrangement joins TRBV11-2 to TRBJ2-7; the D gene is possibly TRBD1 (7 bases). The CDR3 consists of 18 residues. CDR1 SGHAT and CDR2 FQNNGV come from the germline V gene. Between the trimmed V and J ends, which lost 5 bases and 0 bases, there was a span of 23 bases. This CDR3 reads CASSPTRRNRGNSYEQYF. CDR3 nucleotides: TGTGCCAGCAGCCCGACTAGGCGGAACAGGGGTAACTCCTACGAGCAGTACTTC.

V and J are TRBV5-1 and TRBJ2-1; a weak D match, TRBD1 (5 bases). Trimming took 0 bases from V and 6 from J, leaving 10 bases between them. The CDR3 totals 14 residues. CDR1 and CDR2 from the germline V gene are SGHRS and YFSETQ. CDR3 residues: CASSLGQGSNEQFF. In DNA, the CDR3 is TGCGCCAGCAGCTTGGGGCAGGGAAGCAATGAGCAGTTCTTC. Using reference TRBV5-1 and TRBJ2-1 for the parts outside the CDR3, the full variable domain is KAGVTQTPRYLIKTRGQQVTLSCSPISGHRSVSWYQQTPGQGLQFLFEYFSETQRNKGNFPGRFSGRQFSNSRSEMNVSTLELGDSALYLCASSLGQGSNEQFFGPGTRLTVL.

The V gene is TRBV13, the J gene TRBJ1-6; D remains unclear. CDR3 length: 14 amino acids. With 5 bases removed from V and 8 bases from J, the gap between germline ends came to 13 bases. Germline CDR1 reads PRHDT; CDR2 reads FYEKMQ (reference sequence). The CDR3 protein is CASSPRPTYSPLHF. CDR3 nucleotide sequence: TGTGCCAGCAGCCCCCGACCGACCTATTCACCCCTCCACTTT.

This rearrangement joins TRBV19 to TRBJ2-5, with TRBD2 as a possible D gene (6 bases). Germline V lookup: CDR1 LNHDA, CDR2 SQIVND (reference sequence). The ends were cut back, 5 bases at V and 5 bases at J, with 18 bases in the middle. This CDR3 has 15 residues. CDR3: CASSYNGGARETQYF. CDR3 in DNA: TGTGCCAGTAGTTATAATGGAGGGGCGCGTGAGACCCAGTACTTC.

This clone was seen only once. The chain carries TRBV7-6 and TRBJ2-7, with 9 positions matching TRBD2. This CDR3 is built from 16 residues. Per the germline V gene, CDR1 is SGHVS and CDR2 is FNYEAQ. The ends lost 5 bases at V and 3 bases at J; junction bases unmatched: 11. In DNA form, the CDR3 reads TGTGCCAGCAGCCCAGGGGGGGGACTAGCAGACTACGAGCAGTACTTC. This encodes CASSPGGGLADYEQYF.

This clone was counted a single time. This chain links TRBV5-1 with TRBJ2-3; 11 bases map to TRBD2. Germline CDR1 and CDR2: SGHRS and YFSETQ. This CDR3 spans 16 amino acids. V trimming: 0 bases; J trimming: 0 bases; junction bases outside the gene matches: 0. CDR3 DNA: TGCGCCAGCAGCTTGGGACTAGCGGGGAGCACAGATACGCAGTATTTT. Protein sequence: CASSLGLAGSTDTQYF.

The J gene is TRBJ1-4, the V gene TRBV28; D is unclear. CDR3 length: 15 residues. Trimming stripped 3 bases from V and 8 bases from J, with 16 bases between. Germline assignment: CDR1 MDHEN and CDR2 SYDVKM. CDR3 region: CASSLAGQEVEKLFF. CDR3 nucleotide sequence: TGTGCCAGCAGTTTGGCAGGCCAGGAGGTCGAAAAACTGTTTTTT.

The chain employs TRBV12-2 and TRBJ2-7; TRBD2 is the table's D call, not checked against the DNA. TRBV12-2 is a pseudogene. The CDR3 covers 19 residues. The CDR3 bases are TGTGCAAGTCGCTTAGAGGAAGACGGGCTAGCGGGAATTAGCTACGAGCAGTACTTC. Translating it yields CASRLEEDGLAGISYEQYF.

The CDR3 DNA is TGTGCCAGCAGCTTATCCAGAATCCACGAGCAGTACTTC. Amino acids: CASSLSRIHEQYF. The chain carries TRBV11-3 and TRBJ2-7; D is ambiguous. Germline CDR1 SGHNT, CDR2 YENEEA. The CDR3 is 13 amino acids. Trimming stripped 2 bases from V and 5 bases from J, with 10 bases between. Full variable domain (rest looked up from reference TRBV11-3 and TRBJ2-7): EAGVVQSPRYKIIEKKQPVAFWCNPISGHNTLYWYLQNLGQGPELLIRYENEEAVDDSQLPKDRFSAERLKGVDSTLKIQPAELGDSAVYLCASSLSRIHEQYFGPGTRLTVT.

The chain joins TRBV11-2 to TRBJ2-3, with D perhaps TRBD1 or TRBD2 (5 bases each). The CDR3 runs 15 residues. V dropped 6 bases and J dropped 1 base, with 14 bases sitting between them. Germline CDR1 SGHAT, CDR2 FQNNGV. The CDR3 DNA reads as TGTGCCAGCAGACTAGGGGTTTACGGCACAGATACGCAGTATTTT. Residues: CASRLGVYGTDTQYF.

This clone was picked up a small number of times. The CDR3 protein is CASSTWTGSNEQYF. CDR3 nucleotide sequence: TGTGCCAGCAGTACTTGGACAGGGTCCAACGAGCAGTACTTC. The chain links TRBV28 to TRBJ2-7; 8 positions match TRBD1. The CDR3 loop spans 14 amino acids. The germline gives CDR1 MDHEN, CDR2 SYDVKM. Trimming took 5 bases from V and 5 from J; bases not matched to a gene: 8.